The clone carrying this T cell receptor beta chain was observed a handful of times. What it recognizes is unknown. This record comes from a study of cytomegalovirus exposure and HLA in healthy donors. Both 60 Vbeta primers and 13 Jbeta primers went into the PCR. Produced via immunoSEQ multiplex PCR; TCRdb's table is partial and in-frame only. The sample includes about 120,000 clones, roughly 87% of them seen just once. The CDR3 is 16 amino acids. From germline, CDR1 is SEHNR and CDR2 FQNEAQ (reference sequence). Unmatched junction bases numbered 10, after V lost 8 bases and J lost 1 base. Broader study findings: CMV serostatus was the sole immune exposure information available. TRBV6-2, TRBV6-3 and other indistinguishable V segments were excluded.

Sequences were obtained from PBMCs. The sequence was collected from a woman between 18 and 29 years old in good health and CMV-seronegative. V is TRBV7-9 and J is TRBJ2-5, with 10 bases matching TRBD2. The CDR3 loop is CASSIRTSGAQETQYF. The CDR3 DNA follows: TGTGCCAGCTCCATACGGACTAGCGGAGCCCAAGAGACCCAGTACTTC.